The rows below give T cell receptor beta chains drawn from one sample of a study of graft-versus-host responses after intestinal transplantation. Method: immunoSEQ multiplex PCR; TCRdb's copy keeps in-frame clones and lacks some. Here the sample spans tens of thousands of clones, around 91% being singletons. Here the sequenced sample was PBMCs, taken 118 days after intestinal transplantation. The receptors originated from a human patient who received an intestinal transplant, so some T cells may come from the graft donor. Each CDR3 is given with its conserved first and last residue. The order of the fields is D gene, V gene, clone size, J gene, CDR3 protein, CDR3 DNA. The D gene is left open where the match is weak. Rows give clone size only sometimes, using once, few, many, or a class for an expanded clone.

.	TRBV7-2	.	TRBJ1-1	CASSVVSTAAAFF	TGTGCCAGCAGCGTAGTATCGACAGCAGCGGCTTTCTTT
.	TRBV6-1	.	TRBJ2-7	CASSSQAYEQYF	TGTGCCAGCAGTTCTCAAGCGTACGAGCAGTACTTC
.	TRBV19	.	TRBJ1-5	CASSTPTEYSNQPQHF	TGTGCCAGTAGTACCCCGACGGAATATAGCAATCAGCCCCAGCATTTT
TRBD2	TRBV27	.	TRBJ2-7	CASSRRLASTYEQYF	TGTGCCAGCAGCCGAAGACTAGCGTCGACCTACGAGCAGTACTTC
.	TRBV11-2	.	TRBJ1-2	CASSPQSGGRFGGYTF	TGTGCCAGCAGCCCCCAGAGCGGGGGGCGCTTTGGTGGCTACACCTTC
TRBD1	TRBV5-1	.	TRBJ1-3	CASTRGQSSGNTIYF	TGCGCCAGCACCCGGGGACAGAGCTCTGGAAACACCATATATTTT
TRBD1	TRBV6-6	.	TRBJ1-2	CASSYGQGANYGYTF	TGTGCCAGCAGTTATGGACAGGGGGCTAACTATGGCTACACCTTC
TRBD2	TRBV28	.	TRBJ2-7	CASRQLAGGPYEQYF	TGTGCCAGCAGACAACTAGCGGGGGGGCCGTACGAGCAGTACTTC
.	TRBV16	.	TRBJ2-6	CASSPYGTGQISGANVLTF	TGTGCCAGCAGCCCCTATGGAACCGGACAAATCTCTGGGGCCAACGTCCTGACTTTC
TRBD2	TRBV28	.	TRBJ2-7	CASRSLAGGLSEQYF	TGTGCCAGCAGATCCCTAGCGGGAGGCCTCTCGGAGCAGTACTTC
.	TRBV2	.	TRBJ2-1	CASSESNSARSYNEQFF	TGTGCCAGCAGTGAATCGAATAGCGCGAGGTCCTACAATGAGCAGTTCTTC
TRBD1	TRBV19	.	TRBJ2-5	CASSPRDSPREAQYF	TGTGCCAGTAGTCCCCGGGACAGCCCAAGAGAGGCCCAGTACTTC
.	TRBV5-1	.	TRBJ2-1	CASSFSANEQFF	TGCGCCAGCAGCTTTAGCGCGAATGAGCAGTTCTTC
.	TRBV6-5	.	TRBJ2-7	CASSFRDFYEQYF	TGTGCCAGCAGTTTCAGGGATTTCTACGAGCAGTACTTC
.	TRBV5-4	.	TRBJ2-1	CASSLAMKESEQFF	TGTGCCAGCAGCTTGGCCATGAAGGAGAGTGAGCAGTTCTTC
.	TRBV7-2	once	TRBJ2-3	CASSSRGGTQYF	TGTGCCAGCAGCTCCCGGGGAGGTACGCAGTATTTT
TRBD1	TRBV6-6	.	TRBJ2-7	CASSNPGQGGHEQYF	TGTGCCAGCAGTAACCCAGGACAGGGTGGCCACGAGCAGTACTTC
.	TRBV6-1	once	TRBJ2-1	CASSEALVRAGYNEQFF	TGTGCCAGCAGTGAAGCGCTGGTGAGGGCCGGCTACAATGAGCAGTTCTTC
.	TRBV6-5	.	TRBJ1-1	CASSYPGTNTEAFF	TGTGCCAGCAGTTACCCCGGGACTAACACTGAAGCTTTCTTT
.	TRBV6-5	once	TRBJ1-2	CASSYSGGENYGYTF	TGTGCCAGCAGTTACTCGGGCGGAGAAAACTATGGCTACACCTTC
TRBD1	TRBV27	.	TRBJ2-7	CASGTGTYEQYF	TGTGCCAGTGGGACAGGGACCTACGAGCAGTACTTC
TRBD2	TRBV13	.	TRBJ2-7	CASSFRLAAHEQYF	TGTGCCAGCAGCTTTCGACTAGCGGCTCACGAGCAGTACTTC
.	TRBV2	.	TRBJ2-5	CASSEAGAPQETQYF	TGTGCCAGCAGTGAAGCGGGGGCACCTCAAGAGACCCAGTACTTC
TRBD2	TRBV28	.	TRBJ2-1	CASSLRGLAGVERKFF	TGTGCCAGCAGTTTACGGGGACTAGCGGGAGTAGAGCGAAAGTTCTTC
.	TRBV13	.	TRBJ2-3	CASSPLLRPSTDTQYF	TGTGCCAGCAGCCCCTTGTTGCGACCTAGCACAGATACGCAGTATTTT
TRBD2	TRBV2	.	TRBJ2-5	CASRPGTSAQETQYF	TGTGCCAGCAGACCTGGGACTAGCGCACAAGAGACCCAGTACTTC
.	TRBV30	.	TRBJ2-3	CAWTVPRATQYF	TGTGCCTGGACGGTCCCCCGAGCTACGCAGTATTTT
.	TRBV27	.	TRBJ1-1	CASTPSGLSNTEAFF	TGTGCCAGCACCCCCTCCGGACTCTCGAACACTGAAGCTTTCTTT
TRBD2	TRBV4-1	.	TRBJ2-1	CASSLLMAGGPPGREQFF	TGCGCCAGCAGCCTGCTTATGGCGGGGGGTCCCCCTGGGAGGGAGCAGTTCTTC
.	TRBV5-1	.	TRBJ1-2	CASSLGRENYGYTF	TGCGCCAGCAGCTTGGGCAGAGAGAACTATGGCTACACCTTC
.	TRBV6-1	.	TRBJ2-7	CASSARELEQYF	TGTGCCAGCAGCGCAAGAGAGCTCGAGCAGTACTTC
.	TRBV7-9	few	TRBJ2-3	CAGDRQDIEDTQYF	TGTGCCGGGGATCGGCAGGACATCGAAGATACGCAGTATTTT
TRBD2	TRBV4-1	.	TRBJ2-7	CASSQEASGGDEQYF	TGCGCCAGCAGCCAAGAAGCTAGCGGGGGCGATGAGCAGTACTTC
.	TRBV18	.	TRBJ2-7	CASSPGAVTYEQYF	TGTGCCAGCTCACCGGGGGCCGTTACCTACGAGCAGTACTTC
.	TRBV4-1	.	TRBJ1-1	CASSQAVNTEAFF	TGCGCCAGCAGCCAGGCCGTGAACACTGAAGCTTTCTTT
TRBD2	TRBV11-2	.	TRBJ2-2	CASKDLAGVTGELFF	TGTGCCAGCAAAGACCTAGCGGGGGTAACCGGGGAGCTGTTTTTT
TRBD2	TRBV2	.	TRBJ2-1	CAMDGVAGPSSSYNEQFF	TGTGCCATGGATGGGGTAGCGGGACCTTCCAGCTCCTACAATGAGCAGTTCTTC
.	TRBV2	.	TRBJ1-5	CASSAERGQPQHF	TGTGCCAGCAGTGCCGAAAGGGGTCAGCCCCAGCATTTT
.	TRBV29-1	.	TRBJ2-3	CSVGPPISTDTQYF	TGCAGCGTCGGACCCCCGATAAGCACAGATACGCAGTATTTT
TRBD1	TRBV2	.	TRBJ1-5	CASSDQGQRISNQPQHF	TGTGCCAGCAGTGACCAGGGACAGCGGATTAGCAATCAGCCCCAGCATTTT
.	TRBV6-6	.	TRBJ2-2	CASSYVAVNTGELFF	TGTGCCAGCAGTTATGTAGCGGTAAACACCGGGGAGCTGTTTTTT
TRBD2	TRBV28	.	TRBJ2-7	CVTGGRVEQYF	TGTGTCACGGGGGGAAGGGTCGAGCAGTACTTC
TRBD2	TRBV15	.	TRBJ2-7	CATSRDAGRSYEQYF	TGTGCCACCAGCAGAGATGCCGGGAGGTCCTACGAGCAGTACTTC